This is a list of T cell receptor beta chains from one sample in a study of shared clonotypes between healthy human individuals. Here immunoSEQ multiplex PCR was the method, and the copy in TCRdb shows in-frame clones only, minus some. Altogether around 2.1 million clones are present, just over 90% being singletons, with the ten largest covering more than 1.5%. The sample consisted of naive CD8+ T cells from PBMCs. The origin of the receptors is a man aged 18 to 35 in good health. Some clones in this sample may be carry-over from other donors' samples. Each CDR3 is given with its conserved first and last residue. Fields, in order: J gene, V gene, D gene, CDR3 DNA, CDR3 protein. D genes are given only for firm matches.

TRBJ2-1,TRBV5-1,TRBD1,TGCGCCAGCAGCCCTGGATCAGGGGGCGGTATCAATGAGCAGTTCTTC,CASSPGSGGGINEQFF
TRBJ2-7,TRBV29-1,NA,TGCAGCGTTGAGGCGGGATCAACCTACGAGCAGTACTTC,CSVEAGSTYEQYF
TRBJ2-7,TRBV2,NA,TGTGCCAGCAGGACACCGCTGGACAACCCCGCCTACGAGCAGTACTTC,CASRTPLDNPAYEQYF
TRBJ1-1,TRBV7-3,NA,TGTGCCAGCAGCTCCCAAATCAGGGCGAACACTGAAGCTTTCTTT,CASSSQIRANTEAFF
TRBJ2-7,TRBV4-2,NA,TGTGCCAGCAGCCAGGAGAGGGCGTTCCACGAGCAGTACTTC,CASSQERAFHEQYF
TRBJ2-7,TRBV27,TRBD1,TGTGCCAGCAGCGATCAGGGGGCCAACTCCTACGAGCAGTACTTC,CASSDQGANSYEQYF
TRBJ2-2,TRBV5-1,NA,TGCGCCAGCACTCCGCGGGGGACATCGAACACCGGGGAGCTGTTTTTT,CASTPRGTSNTGELFF
TRBJ2-1,TRBV7-3,NA,TGTGCCAGCAGCTTCACTCAAAGCGGGGAGCAGTTCTTC,CASSFTQSGEQFF
TRBJ2-3,TRBV9,TRBD2,TGTGCCAGCAGCGCCGCGGGAGGGCCGGTTCCAGATACGCAGTATTTT,CASSAAGGPVPDTQYF
TRBJ1-1,TRBV7-9,NA,TGTGCCAGCAGCTTAGGCGGGGGTACTGAAGCTTTCTTT,CASSLGGGTEAFF
TRBJ2-2,TRBV27,TRBD1,TGTGCCAGCAGTTTCTTGGGACAGGGGAACACCGGGGAGCTGTTTTTT,CASSFLGQGNTGELFF
TRBJ1-5,TRBV19,TRBD1,TGTGCCAGTAGTTCCCGGGACAGGGATAGCAATCAGCCCCAGCATTTT,CASSSRDRDSNQPQHF
TRBJ2-7,TRBV4-1,NA,TGCGCCAGCAGCCAAGATTTGGGGAGCTCCTACGAGCAGTACTTC,CASSQDLGSSYEQYF
TRBJ2-7,TRBV27,NA,TGTGCCAGCAGTTTCGCGCCAGGGGAGGGCTACGAGCAGTACTTC,CASSFAPGEGYEQYF
TRBJ2-1,TRBV5-1,TRBD1,TGCGCCAGCAGCACCTGGACAGGGCTATCCTACAATGAGCAGTTCTTC,CASSTWTGLSYNEQFF
TRBJ1-5,TRBV27,NA,TGTGCCAGCAGTTCCCGGGGGGGGTACAATCAGCCCCAGCATTTT,CASSSRGGYNQPQHF